This T cell receptor beta chain is from a study of T-cell reconstitution after alpha-beta-depleted transplantation in children. Preparation of the TCRbeta library involved a method that used unique molecular identifiers. TCRdb called the PCR reads again in MiXCR, with one record for every CDR3 protein. This sample carries about 110,000 distinct CDR3 sequences, about a tenth of them seen once, and the ten largest clones take less than 10%. This clonotype occurred many times. The clonotype originates from a human donor who donated a stem cell graft to a child with acute lymphoblastic leukemia. The sequencing here drew on PBMCs from the stem cell graft donor, taken from the stem cell graft.

As DNA, the CDR3 is TGTGCCATCAGTGACCCCCCGAAGACTAACTATGGCTACACCTTC. This codes for CAISDPPKTNYGYTF. This chain connects TRBV10-3 to TRBJ1-2; D is undetermined. The CDR3 loop spans 15 amino acids. Looked up from germline, CDR1 is ENHRY and CDR2 is SYGVKD. V was cut by 3 bases and J by 0 bases, with 11 bases left in between.